The 21 T cell receptor beta chains given below trace back to one sample, sequenced in a study of blood T cell repertoires in COVID-19. This table comes from immunoSEQ multiplex PCR, and its TCRdb copy is limited to in-frame clones, with some not included. The table has 70,000 to 85,000 clones, about four fifths seen once; the top ten hold less than 40%. The sequenced material came from peripheral blood. The receptors shown here come from an elderly man with active or convalescent COVID-19.

The J gene is TRBJ1-6, the V gene TRBV7-8, with 9 bases lining up with TRBD1. CDR1 and CDR2 (germline): SGHVS, FQNEAQ. The CDR3 loop spans 18 amino acids. Losses at the gene ends were 0 bases for V and 0 bases for J; bases not matched to a gene: 3. CDR3 sequence (DNA): TGTGCCAGCAGCTTAGCCGGGACAGGGAGCTCCTATAATTCACCCCTCCACTTT. This translates into CASSLAGTGSSYNSPLHF. The whole variable domain, remainder taken from reference TRBV7-8 and TRBJ1-6, is GAGVSQSPRYKVAKRGQDVALRCDPISGHVSLFWYQQALGQGPEFLTYFQNEAQLDKSGLPSDRFFAERPEGSVSTLKIQRTQQEDSAVYLCASSLAGTGSSYNSPLHFGNGTRLTVT.

The chain combines TRBV28 with TRBJ2-5; 10 nucleotides match TRBD1. V shed 6 bases, J shed 4 bases, and the junction held 5 bases outside the gene matches. Germline V gene sequence: CDR1 MDHEN, CDR2 SYDVKM. The CDR3 covers 14 residues. Written as DNA, the CDR3 is TGTGCCAGCAGCTCGGGACAGGGGAGAGAGACCCAGTACTTC. The encoded protein is CASSSGQGRETQYF.

The rearrangement uses TRBV11-2 and TRBJ2-7, with 7 bases fitting TRBD2. Trimming took 6 bases from V and 4 from J; bases not matched to a gene: 9. Per germline, CDR1 SGHAT and CDR2 FQNNGV. The CDR3 totals 14 residues. In DNA, the CDR3 is TGTGCCAGCAGTAAGGGAGGGGTTTTGTACGAGCAGTACTTC. Translation: CASSKGGVLYEQYF.

This sequence joins TRBV2 and TRBJ1-1; 11 nucleotides line up with TRBD1. The CDR3 is 13 residues long. Trimming took 11 bases from V and 1 from J; bases not matched to a gene: 3. Germline V gene sequence: CDR1 SNHLY, CDR2 FYNNEI. The CDR3 here is CAGQGARNTEAFF. The CDR3 coding sequence is TGTGCCGGACAGGGGGCGAGGAACACTGAAGCTTTCTTT.

V is TRBV29-1 and J is TRBJ1-4, with D possibly matching TRBD1 (6 bases). The V gene's germline CDR1 is SQVTM and CDR2 ANQGSEA. This CDR3 region has 12 residues. Trimming cost V 5 bases and J 8 bases, with 12 bases left between them. CDR3 sequence: CSVRQDTEKLFF. As DNA, the CDR3 is TGCAGCGTTAGACAGGATACCGAAAAACTGTTTTTT.

The gene calls are TRBV5-1 and TRBJ2-7; no clear D gene. Germline CDR1 and CDR2: SGHRS and YFSETQ. Deletions cut 5 bases from V and 4 bases from J, with 10 bases between. This CDR3 comprises 12 residues. Written as DNA, the CDR3 is TGCGCCAGCAGAGTGGCAGATTACGAGCAGTACTTC. Translating gives CASRVADYEQYF.

V and J are TRBV5-5 and TRBJ2-1; 8 nucleotides match TRBD2. This CDR3 is 16 amino acids long. V gave up 2 bases and J gave up 5 bases; unmatched junction bases: 9. Germline-derived CDR1 and CDR2 are SGHKS and YYEKEE (reference sequence). CDR3 in DNA: TGTGCCAGCAGCTTTGATGTTGCGGGGGGAAACAATGAGCAGTTCTTC. Translating gives CASSFDVAGGNNEQFF.

The J gene is TRBJ1-1, the V gene TRBV5-4, with TRBD1 identical over 11 bases. Trimming cost V 3 bases and J 5 bases; bases outside gene matches: 3. The CDR3 sequence is 14 residues long. CDR1 and CDR2 from the germline V gene are SGHNT and YYREEE (reference sequence). CDR3 sequence reads: CASSSGTGGTEAFF. The CDR3 DNA sequence: TGTGCCAGCAGCTCCGGGACAGGGGGGACTGAAGCTTTCTTT.

The CDR3 reads CASSERQGNNYGYTF. The CDR3 DNA follows: TGTGCCAGCTCAGAAAGACAGGGCAACAACTATGGCTACACCTTC. The chain uses TRBV18 and TRBJ1-2, with 7 bases identical to TRBD1. V was pared by 5 bases and J by 2 bases, with 8 bases of the junction left unmatched. Germline lookup yields CDR1 KGHSH and CDR2 LQKENI. The CDR3 contains 15 residues. Using reference TRBV18 and TRBJ1-2 for the parts outside the CDR3, the full variable domain is NAGVMQNPRHLVRRRGQEARLRCSPMKGHSHVYWYRQLPEEGLKFMVYLQKENIIDESGMPKERFSAEFPKEGPSILRIQQVVRGDSAAYFCASSERQGNNYGYTFGSGTRLTVV.

This clone was observed a single time. The rearrangement links TRBV5-1 to TRBJ1-4; TRBD1 is a possible D gene (6 bases). The V end was cut by 1 base, the J end by 5 bases, with 9 bases between. CDR3 size: 14 residues. CDR1 SGHRS and CDR2 YFSETQ come from the germline V gene. In DNA form, the CDR3 reads TGCGCCAGCAGCTTGAGTCAGGGGAATGAAAAACTGTTTTTT. It specifies CASSLSQGNEKLFF.

The CDR3 reads CASGPGSSYNSPLHF. The CDR3 DNA follows: TGTGCTAGTGGCCCTGGCAGCTCCTATAATTCACCCCTCCACTTT. V gene TRBV12-5 combines with J gene TRBJ1-6, with D hard to call. CDR1 and CDR2 (germline): LGHNT, FRNRAP. The V and J ends lost 6 bases and 0 bases respectively, with 9 bases between them. The CDR3 consists of 15 residues.

Only one count was recorded for this clone. The chain employs TRBV20-1 and TRBJ2-1, with 8 bases that match TRBD2. The CDR3 consists of 13 residues. The V gene's germline CDR1 is DFQATT and CDR2 SNEGSKA (reference sequence). The junction had 5 bases not matched to a gene; V was cut back by 3 bases and J by 7 bases. This chain's CDR3 is CSASRGGRNEQFF. The DNA of the CDR3 is TGCAGTGCTAGTCGGGGGGGCAGGAATGAGCAGTTCTTC.

The chain couples TRBV2 to TRBJ2-7, with 14 bases matching TRBD2. V lost 0 bases to trimming and J lost 4 bases; unmatched junction nucleotides: 5. This CDR3 has 17 residues. The germline gives CDR1 SNHLY, CDR2 FYNNEI. This CDR3 reads CASSEAGTSGSRYEQYF. DNA of the CDR3: TGTGCCAGCAGTGAAGCCGGGACTAGCGGGAGTAGGTACGAGCAGTACTTC.

V gene TRBV6-5 combines with J gene TRBJ1-1, with D tentatively TRBD1 (6 bases). The CDR3 has 14 residues. With 7 bases removed from V and 6 bases from J, the gap between germline ends came to 18 bases. Germline CDR1 and CDR2: MNHEY and SVGAGI. The CDR3 coding sequence is TGTGCCAGCACCCCGAGGGGGAGAGGCGCTGAAGCTTTCTTT. Protein product: CASTPRGRGAEAFF.

The chain has TRBV18 and TRBJ2-7; 7 bases line up with TRBD1. The CDR3 extends over 14 amino acids. The junction had 8 bases not matched to a gene; V was cut back by 6 bases and J by 3 bases. Germline V gives CDR1 KGHSH, CDR2 LQKENI. The CDR3 nucleotides are TGTGCCAGCTCGGTCAAGGGACAGAACTACGAGCAGTACTTC. Encoded protein: CASSVKGQNYEQYF.

The gene calls are TRBV4-1 and TRBJ1-6, with D unresolved. This CDR3 has 15 residues. Between the trimmed V and J ends, which lost 3 bases and 8 bases, there was a span of 14 bases. Germline CDR1 and CDR2: MGHRA and YSYEKL. CDR3 DNA: TGCGCCAGCAGCCAGAGAGGGTTTTCCGATTCACCCCTCCACTTT. The encoded protein is CASSQRGFSDSPLHF.

The chain joins TRBV6-5 to TRBJ1-1; no firm D call. Germline V gives CDR1 MNHEY, CDR2 SVGAGI. This CDR3 is 11 amino acids long. Trimming shortened V by 5 bases and J by 3 bases, and 4 bases separated the two germline ends. In DNA form, the CDR3 reads TGTGCCAGCAGTCGAGACACTGAAGCTTTCTTT. It is translated as CASSRDTEAFF.

This clone has only a few counts. The chain is built from TRBV28 and TRBJ2-3, with 10 bases matching TRBD2. The CDR3 is 18 amino acids. V lost 3 bases, J lost 6 bases, and 15 bases stayed unmatched. The germline gives CDR1 MDHEN, CDR2 SYDVKM. The CDR3 DNA is TGTGCCAGCAGTTTTCTAGTGTATCTAGCGGGAGTAATCGATACGCAGTATTTT. Residues: CASSFLVYLAGVIDTQYF.

V gene TRBV19 combines with J gene TRBJ1-1; D is unclear. This CDR3 has 13 amino acids. The V gene lost 5 bases and the J gene lost 5 bases, with 12 bases spanning the gap. Per the germline V gene, CDR1 is LNHDA and CDR2 is SQIVND (reference sequence). CDR3 nucleotides: TGTGCCAGTAGTCCCAGCAGGTGGACTGAAGCTTTCTTT. Translated: CASSPSRWTEAFF. Using reference TRBV19 and TRBJ1-1 for the parts outside the CDR3, the full variable domain is DGGITQSPKYLFRKEGQNVTLSCEQNLNHDAMYWYRQDPGQGLRLIYYSQIVNDFQKGDIAEGYSVSREKKESFPLTVTSAQKNPTAFYLCASSPSRWTEAFFGQGTRLTVV.

In its sample, this clone was seen once. The rearrangement joins TRBV4-1 to TRBJ2-5, with D unresolved. CDR3 length: 15 residues. V was trimmed by 5 bases and J by 3 bases, leaving 16 bases between them. From germline, CDR1 is MGHRA and CDR2 YSYEKL. In DNA, the CDR3 is TGCGCCAGCAGCACGACTGCTTATGCGAAAGAGACCCAGTACTTC. Translating it yields CASSTTAYAKETQYF.

The rearrangement joins TRBV7-9 to TRBJ1-4; D call uncertain. The ends were cut back, 5 bases at V and 8 bases at J, with 12 bases in the middle. The CDR3 consists of 13 residues. Germline assignment: CDR1 SEHNR and CDR2 FQNEAQ (reference sequence). The CDR3 loop reads CASSLETREKLFF. The CDR3 DNA is TGTGCCAGCAGCCTAGAAACTCGGGAAAAACTGTTTTTT.